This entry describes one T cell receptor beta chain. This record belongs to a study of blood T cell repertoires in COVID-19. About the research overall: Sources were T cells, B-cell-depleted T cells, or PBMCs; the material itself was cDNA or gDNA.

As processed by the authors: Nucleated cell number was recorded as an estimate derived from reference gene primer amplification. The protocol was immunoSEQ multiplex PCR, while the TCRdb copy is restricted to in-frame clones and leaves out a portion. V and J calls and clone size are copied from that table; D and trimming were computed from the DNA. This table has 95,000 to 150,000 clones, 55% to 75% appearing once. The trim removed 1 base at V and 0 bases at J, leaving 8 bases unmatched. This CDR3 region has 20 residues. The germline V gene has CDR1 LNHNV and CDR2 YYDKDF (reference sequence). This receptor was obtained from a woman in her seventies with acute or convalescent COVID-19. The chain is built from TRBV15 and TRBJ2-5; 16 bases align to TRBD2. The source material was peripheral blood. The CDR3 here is CATSRAIGTSGGGHQETQYF. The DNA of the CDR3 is TGTGCCACCAGCAGAGCCATCGGGACTAGCGGGGGGGGGCACCAAGAGACCCAGTACTTC.